The 7 T cell receptor beta chains given below trace back to one sample, sequenced in a study of blood T cell repertoires in COVID-19. The assay was immunoSEQ multiplex PCR, and TCRdb's table has in-frame clones only and misses some. Of approximately 200,000 clones listed, nearly 90% were seen once; the top ten hold approximately 10%. Sequencing input: PBMCs or T cells enriched from blood (not recorded which). These receptors came from a man aged 25 to 45 who had recovered from COVID-19.

This chain links TRBV30 with TRBJ2-5, with 14 bases lining up with TRBD2. The CDR3 has 16 amino acids. V gave up 2 bases and J gave up 1 base; unmatched junction bases: 3. CDR1 is GTSNPN and CDR2 is SVGIG in the germline V gene (reference sequence). CDR3 in amino acids: CAWSRGLAGAQETQYF. The CDR3 DNA reads TGTGCCTGGAGTCGGGGACTAGCGGGGGCCCAAGAGACCCAGTACTTC.

For this clone: The same CDR3 is also encoded by other DNA sequences in this sample. The genes are TRBV11-2 and TRBJ1-4, with D unresolved. Germline loops: CDR1 SGHAT, CDR2 FQNNGV. Deletions cut 3 bases from V and 0 bases from J, with 5 bases between. CDR3 length: 14 amino acids. CDR3 bases: TGTGCCAGCAGCTTGAGTGCAACTAATGAAAAACTGTTTTTT. This sequence encodes CASSLSATNEKLFF.

The chain combines TRBV4-3 with TRBJ1-1; D is possibly TRBD1 (6 bases). CDR1 is LGHNA and CDR2 is YSLEER in the germline V gene. The V and J ends lost 0 bases and 8 bases respectively, with 22 bases between them. This CDR3 region has 17 residues. CDR3 DNA: TGCGCCAGCAGCCAAGATTTAGATTTCGGGGGGCTTCGGGAAGCTTTCTTT. This gives the protein CASSQDLDFGGLREAFF.

The gene calls are TRBV28 and TRBJ2-7, with D maybe TRBD1 (6 bases). V lost 5 bases and J lost 0, with 14 bases in between. CDR1 and CDR2 from the germline V gene are MDHEN and SYDVKM. This CDR3 is 15 amino acids long. The CDR3 coding sequence is TGTGCCAGCAGTCCACCGACAGGAGCCTCCTACGAGCAGTACTTC. Translation gives CASSPPTGASYEQYF. Complete variable domain (other parts from reference TRBV28 and TRBJ2-7): DVKVTQSSRYLVKRTGEKVFLECVQDMDHENMFWYRQDPGLGLRLIYFSYDVKMKEKGDIPEGYSVSREKKERFSLILESASTNQTSMYLCASSPPTGASYEQYFGPGTRLTVT.

This clone was observed a single time. CDR3 region: CASSPTEYSNQPQHF. DNA for the CDR3: TGTGCCAGCAGTCCGACAGAGTATAGCAATCAGCCCCAGCATTTT. The chain joins TRBV27 to TRBJ1-5; D may be TRBD1 (5 bases). V dropped 5 bases and J dropped 0 bases, with 11 bases sitting between them. Germline V lookup: CDR1 MNHEY, CDR2 SMNVEV (reference sequence). The CDR3 contains 15 residues.

The V call is TRBV4-1, the J call TRBJ1-1; no definite D call. The germline V gene has CDR1 MGHRA and CDR2 YSYEKL. Trimming cost V 0 bases and J 1 base, with 9 bases left between them. CDR3 length equals 15 residues. The CDR3 reads CASSQDERGNTEAFF. Here the CDR3 DNA reads TGCGCCAGCAGCCAAGATGAACGGGGGAACACTGAAGCTTTCTTT.

J is TRBJ1-5 and V is TRBV28; D may be TRBD1 (5 bases). CDR1 is MDHEN and CDR2 is SYDVKM in the germline V gene. This CDR3 region has 15 residues. V lost 5 bases and J 6 bases, leaving 17 bases between the germline ends. The CDR3 spells CASSTSQGVVQPQHF. CDR3 sequence (DNA): TGTGCCAGCAGTACGTCACAAGGGGTGGTTCAGCCCCAGCATTTT.